A single sample is the source of the 29 T cell receptor beta chains below, sequenced in a study of Graves' ophthalmopathy and Graves' hyperthyroidism. TCR beta CDR3 amplification used RNA transcripts. An initial RT-PCR round employing HTBI primers preceded a second-round multiplex PCR. TCRdb re-analysed the multiplex PCR reads in MiXCR, keeping a single row per CDR3 protein. This table holds 220,000 or so distinct CDR3 sequences, 20% to 25% found once. Material: peripheral blood. These receptors were collected from a woman aged 50 to 60 with Graves' ophthalmopathy.

Many counts were recorded for this clonotype. V gene TRBV27 combines with J gene TRBJ1-5, with D tentatively TRBD1 (5 bases). Between the trimmed V and J ends, which lost 6 bases and 4 bases, there was a span of 13 bases. The CDR3 sequence is 14 residues long. Per the germline V gene, CDR1 is MNHEY and CDR2 is SMNVEV (reference sequence). The CDR3 protein is CASRQQAGNQPQHF. In DNA form, the CDR3 reads TGTGCCAGCAGACAACAAGCAGGGAATCAGCCCCAGCATTTT.

In this sample, this clonotype turned up many times. The chain has TRBV6-1 and TRBJ1-5; 8 bases map to TRBD1. V shed 0 bases, J shed 0 bases, and the junction held 7 bases outside the gene matches. CDR1 and CDR2 from the germline V gene are MNHNS and SASEGT. The CDR3 runs to 18 residues. The CDR3 sequence is CASSEAFRGPYSNQPQHF. CDR3 DNA sequence: TGTGCCAGCAGTGAAGCTTTCAGGGGGCCCTATAGCAATCAGCCCCAGCATTTT.

V gene TRBV19 combines with J gene TRBJ1-5; possibly TRBD1 for D (6 bases). The CDR3 length is 15 residues. V shed 6 bases and J shed 2 bases, with 14 bases lying between them. Germline V gives CDR1 LNHDA, CDR2 SQIVND (reference sequence). This CDR3 is CASSRTGTGNQPQHF. The CDR3, as DNA: TGTGCCAGTAGCCGAACAGGGACTGGCAATCAGCCCCAGCATTTT.

This clonotype was detected many times. CDR3 nucleotides: TGTGCCAGCCGCAAGAGGGGGATCGAGCAGTACTTC. Protein sequence: CASRKRGIEQYF. The chain couples TRBV12-3 or TRBV12-4 to TRBJ2-7, with D maybe TRBD1 (6 bases). Trimming stripped 8 bases from V and 6 bases from J, with 14 bases between. The CDR3 contains 12 residues.

The chain carries TRBV6-1 and TRBJ2-7, with 8 bases lining up with TRBD1. Losses at the gene ends were 8 bases for V and 7 bases for J; bases not matched to a gene: 10. Germline V gene sequence: CDR1 MNHNS, CDR2 SASEGT. This CDR3 spans 13 amino acids. CDR3 sequence: CASGSGGAGEQYF. The DNA of the CDR3 is TGTGCCAGCGGCTCAGGGGGCGCGGGGGAGCAGTACTTC.

This clonotype was recorded many times. The chain recombines TRBV12-3 or TRBV12-4 with TRBJ1-2; a possible D gene is TRBD1 (5 bases). The CDR3 loop spans 13 amino acids. V lost 6 bases and J lost 9, with 17 bases in between. The CDR3 DNA sequence: TGTGCCAGCAGCCAGCCCCCGGGGGTGAGCTACACCTTC. Translation gives CASSQPPGVSYTF.

This clonotype appeared many times. The CDR3 nucleotides read TGTGCCAGCACCGAACACGGGACGACAGATACGCAGTATTTT. Translation gives CASTEHGTTDTQYF. The V gene is TRBV6-2 or TRBV6-3, the J gene TRBJ2-3; D may correspond to TRBD1 or TRBD2 (5 bases each). The V and J ends lost 7 bases and 3 bases respectively, with 14 bases between them. The CDR3 is made up of 14 amino acids. Germline CDR1 MNHEY, CDR2 SVGEGT.

The J gene is TRBJ2-7, the V gene TRBV7-2, with D unclear. Trimming stripped 1 base from V and 3 bases from J, with 22 bases between. The germline V gene encodes CDR1 SGHTA and CDR2 FQGNSA. This CDR3 has 18 residues. The CDR3 loop is CASSLGLLAGPPSYEQYF. The CDR3, as DNA: TGTGCCAGCAGCTTAGGCTTACTTGCAGGCCCCCCTAGCTACGAGCAGTACTTC.

This clonotype was recorded at least ten times. This chain links TRBV29-1 with TRBJ1-1; D gene unclear. The length of the CDR3 is 13 residues. Trimming took 6 bases from V and 1 from J, leaving 12 bases between them. Germline CDR1 reads SQVTM; CDR2 reads ANQGSEA. CDR3: CSVAMSTNTEAFF. The DNA for the CDR3 is TGCAGCGTAGCTATGAGTACGAACACTGAAGCTTTCTTT.

The CDR3 region is CATDRRVSTEAFF. Here the CDR3 DNA reads TGTGCCACCGACAGGCGCGTAAGCACTGAAGCTTTCTTT. The chain links TRBV24-1 to TRBJ1-1, with D possibly matching TRBD1 (6 bases). The CDR3 extends over 13 amino acids. Germline V gene data show CDR1 as KGHDR and CDR2 as SFDVKD. Trimming shortened V by 9 bases and J by 4 bases, and 14 bases separated the two germline ends.

In its sample, this clonotype was seen a few times. The chain combines TRBV5-1 with TRBJ1-4; no firm D call. Trimming took off 2 bases at V and 0 bases at J, with 5 bases between the two ends. The CDR3 has 14 amino acids. From germline, CDR1 is SGHRS and CDR2 YFSETQ. CDR3 residues: CASSFTSTNEKLFF. CDR3 sequence (DNA): TGCGCCAGCAGCTTTACTTCAACTAATGAAAAACTGTTTTTT.

This clonotype was observed at least ten times. The rearrangement uses TRBV29-1 and TRBJ1-5; a weak D match, TRBD1 (5 bases). Germline V gives CDR1 SQVTM, CDR2 ANQGSEA. The V end was cut by 4 bases, the J end by 7 bases, with 17 bases between. CDR3 length equals 14 residues. The CDR3 spells CSVATGTVGQPQHF. The CDR3 DNA reads as TGCAGCGTTGCCACCGGGACGGTAGGGCAGCCCCAGCATTTT.

In this sample, this clonotype turned up many times. The J gene is TRBJ1-6, the V gene TRBV5-8; D is possibly TRBD1 (6 bases). The ends were cut back, 4 bases at V and 6 bases at J, with 11 bases in the middle. From germline, CDR1 is SGHTS and CDR2 YDEGEE. The CDR3 covers 14 residues. CDR3 in amino acids: CASSPWTANSPLHF. As DNA, the CDR3 is TGTGCCAGCAGCCCGTGGACAGCTAATTCACCCCTCCACTTT.

V and J are TRBV5-1 and TRBJ1-5; a possible D gene is TRBD1 (5 bases). Germline loops: CDR1 SGHRS, CDR2 YFSETQ. V dropped 2 bases and J dropped 3 bases, with 9 bases sitting between them. CDR3 length equals 14 residues. CDR3 DNA: TGCGCCAGCAGCTTAACAGGTCTCAATCAGCCCCAGCATTTT. It encodes CASSLTGLNQPQHF.

This clonotype was seen at least ten times. This sequence joins TRBV12-3 or TRBV12-4 and TRBJ1-2; D unclear. V was shortened by 1 base and J by 7 bases, with 10 bases between the two germline ends. CDR3 size: 13 residues. The CDR3 spells CASSLGSISGYTF. In DNA form, the CDR3 reads TGTGCCAGCAGTTTAGGTTCTATTAGTGGCTACACCTTC.

The sample holds many counts of this clonotype. Here the CDR3 reads CASIARGWGGYTF. DNA of the CDR3: TGTGCCAGTATTGCGCGCGGATGGGGTGGCTACACCTTC. J is TRBJ1-2 and V is TRBV19; no definite D call. Germline V gene data show CDR1 as LNHDA and CDR2 as SQIVND (reference sequence). Trimming removed 7 bases at V and 7 bases at J, with 16 bases between. The CDR3 has 13 residues.

This clonotype has only a few counts. The chain uses TRBV20-1 and TRBJ1-4, with 9 bases identical to TRBD1. Germline loops: CDR1 DFQATT, CDR2 SNEGSKA (reference sequence). This CDR3 has 18 amino acids. J gave up 0 bases and V 2 bases, and 10 bases lay outside the gene matches. The CDR3 DNA reads TGCAGTGCTAGAAAGGGACAGGGCTATTCTTCAACTAATGAAAAACTGTTTTTT. Residues: CSARKGQGYSSTNEKLFF.

The table lists this clonotype with many counts. The chain couples TRBV11-2 to TRBJ2-7; 7 bases align to TRBD1. CDR3 length: 14 residues. Trimming cost V 6 bases and J 3 bases; bases outside gene matches: 8. Germline V gives CDR1 SGHAT, CDR2 FQNNGV. CDR3 loop: CASRIGQAYYEQYF. CDR3 coding DNA: TGTGCCAGCAGGATAGGACAGGCCTACTACGAGCAGTACTTC.

This clonotype was observed at least ten times. This chain joins TRBV7-2 and TRBJ1-2; TRBD1 matches 11 bases. The germline V gene encodes CDR1 SGHTA and CDR2 FQGNSA. The junction had 7 bases not matched to a gene; V was cut back by 5 bases and J by 8 bases. This CDR3 is built from 14 residues. The CDR3 DNA sequence: TGTGCCAGCAGCCGGACAGGGGGCGCGAAAGGCTACACCTTC. Translation gives CASSRTGGAKGYTF.

V is TRBV12-3 or TRBV12-4 and J is TRBJ1-1; D remains unclear. V shed 2 bases and J shed 5 bases, with 12 bases lying between them. The CDR3 spans 14 residues. The CDR3 DNA reads TGTGCCAGCAGTTTAAGTTCAGAGGATACTGAAGCTTTCTTT. It encodes CASSLSSEDTEAFF.

This clonotype was seen many times. The rearrangement links TRBV10-2 to TRBJ2-1; 10 bases line up with TRBD2. The V gene's germline CDR1 is WSHSY and CDR2 SAAADI. V was pared by 8 bases and J by 5 bases, with 6 bases of the junction left unmatched. There are 14 residues in the CDR3. In DNA, the CDR3 is TGCGCCAGCCAAGGGACTAGCGACCACAATGAGCAGTTCTTC. Residues: CASQGTSDHNEQFF.

This clonotype was seen ten or more times. The chain is built from TRBV28 and TRBJ2-7, with TRBD1 identical over 9 bases. Germline V lookup: CDR1 MDHEN, CDR2 SYDVKM. J gave up 7 bases and V 7 bases, and 11 bases lay outside the gene matches. The CDR3 is made up of 14 amino acids. The CDR3 sequence is CASNLGTGYEEQYF. CDR3 sequence (DNA): TGTGCCAGCAACCTTGGGACAGGGTACGAAGAGCAGTACTTC.

The V gene is TRBV7-8, the J gene TRBJ2-5; D might be TRBD2 (6 bases). CDR1 and CDR2 (germline): SGHVS, FQNEAQ. CDR3 size: 13 residues. V was pared by 5 bases and J by 1 base, with 8 bases between. CDR3 nucleotides: TGTGCCAGCAGCACGGGAGTCCAAGAGACCCAGTACTTC. It specifies CASSTGVQETQYF. Variable domain in full (rest from reference TRBV7-8 and TRBJ2-5): GAGVSQSPRYKVAKRGQDVALRCDPISGHVSLFWYQQALGQGPEFLTYFQNEAQLDKSGLPSDRFFAERPEGSVSTLKIQRTQQEDSAVYLCASSTGVQETQYFGPGTRLLVL.

The chain joins TRBV6-1 to TRBJ1-6, with 10 bases matching TRBD1. The V segment lost 6 bases and the J segment 11 bases; nucleotides outside the gene matches: 10. Germline CDR1 MNHNS, CDR2 SASEGT. The CDR3 totals 15 residues. The chain's CDR3 is CASRRGGTGVAPLHF. The CDR3 DNA reads TGTGCCAGCAGGAGAGGGGGGACAGGGGTGGCACCCCTCCACTTT.

This clonotype showed up many times. This chain joins TRBV6-5 and TRBJ2-2, with 8 nucleotides matching TRBD2. Germline loops: CDR1 MNHEY, CDR2 SVGAGI. The CDR3 spans 16 residues. With V trimmed by 3 bases and J by 5 bases, 8 bases remained unmatched. CDR3 nucleotides: TGTGCCAGCAGTTATGGCCTAGCGGGTTTTACCGGGGAGCTGTTTTTT. Amino acid sequence: CASSYGLAGFTGELFF.

This clonotype showed up many times. V gene TRBV6-1 combines with J gene TRBJ1-2; 8 bases line up with TRBD1. Germline V lookup: CDR1 MNHNS, CDR2 SASEGT. The CDR3 has 14 amino acids. Unmatched junction bases numbered 3, after V lost 6 bases and J lost 0 bases. CDR3 protein: CASRDRGSNYGYTF. For the CDR3, the DNA is TGTGCCAGCAGAGACAGGGGTTCTAACTATGGCTACACCTTC.

The V call is TRBV11-1, the J call TRBJ1-2; D is ambiguous. Trimming removed 3 bases at V and 3 bases at J, with 8 bases between. The CDR3 has 13 residues. Germline CDR1 SGHAT, CDR2 FQDESV (reference sequence). CDR3 sequence reads: CASSLDRHYGYTF. For the CDR3, the DNA is TGTGCCAGCAGCTTGGATAGGCACTATGGCTACACCTTC.

This clonotype was counted many times. This chain uses TRBV19 with TRBJ1-2, with TRBD1 identical over 9 bases. The germline V gene has CDR1 LNHDA and CDR2 SQIVND (reference sequence). The CDR3 has 11 amino acids. V lost 11 bases and J lost 8; bases outside the gene matches: 6. The CDR3 loop reads CAWDRARGYTF. CDR3 nucleotide sequence: TGTGCCTGGGACAGGGCTCGGGGCTACACCTTC.

This clonotype was recorded at least ten times. The chain joins TRBV2 to TRBJ2-5, with D possibly being TRBD2 (6 bases). In germline, CDR1 is SNHLY, CDR2 FYNNEI. V dropped 4 bases and J dropped 9 bases, with 18 bases sitting between them. This CDR3 is 14 amino acids long. CDR3 in DNA: TGTGCCAGCAGTGTCGAGGCGGGATTAAGGGCCCAGTACTTC. It specifies CASSVEAGLRAQYF.